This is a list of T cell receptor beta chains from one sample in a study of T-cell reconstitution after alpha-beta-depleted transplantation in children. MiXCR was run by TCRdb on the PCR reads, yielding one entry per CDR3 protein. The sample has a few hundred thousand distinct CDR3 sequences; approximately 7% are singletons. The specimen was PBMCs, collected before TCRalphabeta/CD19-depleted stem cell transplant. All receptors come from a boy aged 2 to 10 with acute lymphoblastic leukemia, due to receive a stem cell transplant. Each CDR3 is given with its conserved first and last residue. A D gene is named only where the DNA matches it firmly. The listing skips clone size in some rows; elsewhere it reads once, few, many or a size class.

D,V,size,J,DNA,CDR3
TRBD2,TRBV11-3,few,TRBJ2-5,TGTGCCACCCGGGAGATAGCGGGGGCACAAGAGACCCAGTACTTC,CATREIAGAQETQYF
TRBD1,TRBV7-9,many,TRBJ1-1,TGTGCCAGCAGCTTGGACAGGGGGCTGTTTGGGAACACTGAAGCTTTCTTT,CASSLDRGLFGNTEAFF
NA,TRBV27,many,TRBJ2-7,TGTGCCAGCAGGGAGGGAGGCGGGGAACCCTACGAGCAGTACTTC,CASREGGGEPYEQYF
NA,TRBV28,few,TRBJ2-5,TGTGCCAGCAGTTTCGTCGAGGGAATACAGAGAGGAGAGACCCAGTACTTC,CASSFVEGIQRGETQYF
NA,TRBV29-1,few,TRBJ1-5,TGCAGCGTTGTACAGGGCCCCGGACAGCCCCAGCATTTT,CSVVQGPGQPQHF
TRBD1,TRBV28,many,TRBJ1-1,TGTGCCAGCAGTTTAGGTTGGACAGGGAGCATGAACACTGAAGCTTTCTTT,CASSLGWTGSMNTEAFF
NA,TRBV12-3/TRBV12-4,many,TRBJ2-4,TGTGCCAGCACCTCCAGACTCAACATTCAGTACTTC,CASTSRLNIQYF
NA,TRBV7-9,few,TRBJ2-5,TGTGCCAGCAGCTCCCCGGGACTCCGCCAAGAGACCCAGTACTTC,CASSSPGLRQETQYF
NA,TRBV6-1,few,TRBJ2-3,TGTGCCAGCAGTGGCTTAGCGGCCTTCACAGATACGCAGTATTTT,CASSGLAAFTDTQYF
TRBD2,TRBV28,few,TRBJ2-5,TGTGCCAGCAGTTTCTTTCGCGGGGGGCGCGGTTTGGAGACCCAGTACTTC,CASSFFRGGRGLETQYF
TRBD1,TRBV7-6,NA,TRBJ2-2,TGTGCCAGCAGCTTGACAGGGTCGAACACCGGGGAGCTGTTTTTT,CASSLTGSNTGELFF
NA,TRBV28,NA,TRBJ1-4,TGTGCCAGCAGTTCCCCAGGCAGTGCAACTAATGAAAAACTGTTTTTT,CASSSPGSATNEKLFF
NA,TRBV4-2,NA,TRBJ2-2,TGTGCCAGCGGCCCTGGGCCGGCCGGGGAGCTGTTTTTT,CASGPGPAGELFF
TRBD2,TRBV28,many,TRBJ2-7,TGTGCCAGCAGGGTACCTAGCGGGAGCTCCCACGAGCAGTACTTC,CASRVPSGSSHEQYF
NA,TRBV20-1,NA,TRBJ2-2,TGCAGTGCTAGGGGGGACATCACCGGGGAGCTGTTTTTT,CSARGDITGELFF
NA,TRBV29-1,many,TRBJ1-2,TGCAGCTCAACGTTGGACGGTGTTCATGGCTACACCTTC,CSSTLDGVHGYTF
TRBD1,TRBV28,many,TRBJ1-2,TGTGCCAGCAGTTTATCTTTGGCAGGGGGCTCGTATGGCTACACCTTC,CASSLSLAGGSYGYTF
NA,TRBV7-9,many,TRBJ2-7,TGTGCCAGCAGCTGGAATTGGACAGTTCTTTTC,CASSWNWTVLF
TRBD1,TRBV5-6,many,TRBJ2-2,TGTGCCAGCAGCTTGGGGACAGGGGCCCACACCGGGGAGCTGTTTTTT,CASSLGTGAHTGELFF
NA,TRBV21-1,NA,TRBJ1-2,TGTGCCAGCAGCAAAAAAAGGGGGCCCTATGGCTACACCTTC,CASSKKRGPYGYTF
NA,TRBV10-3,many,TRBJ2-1,TGTGCCATCAGTGACCCGAGGGGGGTTGGTGAGCAGTTCTTC,CAISDPRGVGEQFF
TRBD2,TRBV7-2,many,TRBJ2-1,TGTGCCAGCAGTCGGACTAGCGGGACCAATGAGCAGTTCTTC,CASSRTSGTNEQFF
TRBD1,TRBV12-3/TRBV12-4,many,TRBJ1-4,TGTGCCAGCAGTCGACCGGGACAGGGGTATGAAAAACTGTTTTTT,CASSRPGQGYEKLFF
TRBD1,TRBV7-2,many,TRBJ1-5,TGTGCCAGCAGCTTAGACAGGGGACGGCAGCCCCAGCATTTT,CASSLDRGRQPQHF